The source of this TCR beta chain is a study of cytomegalovirus exposure and HLA in healthy donors. The study's findings and limits: Analyses of presence and absence presupposed an approximately uniform sequencing depth across donors.

A remark on this clone: The antigen remains undetermined.

Primers included in the PCR were 60 Vbeta and 13 Jbeta primers. The protocol was immunoSEQ multiplex PCR, while the TCRdb copy is restricted to in-frame clones and leaves out a portion. The data contain some 140,000 clones, about 76% of them singletons. The CDR3 runs 15 residues. Trimming shortened V by 6 bases and J by 6 bases, and 15 bases separated the two germline ends. Germline V CDR1 and CDR2: MNHNS, SASEGT. The sequence derives from a female donor in good health and CMV-seronegative. The rearrangement joins TRBV6-1 to TRBJ1-6; TRBD1 is a possible D gene (6 bases). The sequencing sample was made of PBMCs. CDR3 coding DNA: TGTGCCAGCAGCCACCCTGACAGGATTAATTCACCCCTCCACTTT. Translating it yields CASSHPDRINSPLHF.